These 20 T cell receptor beta chains share one sample of origin, sequenced in a study of blood T cells in healthy people across ages. Together with a sample-barcoded 5' primer, a J-beta primer mix was included in a second PCR lasting about 6 to 12 cycles. TCRdb re-derived calls from the 5' RACE reads in MiXCR, one entry per CDR3 protein. The sample records approximately 810,000 distinct CDR3 sequences, about 30% being singletons. Source material: blood. The origin of the receptors is a woman older than 75 in good health.

This clonotype has at least ten counts. This chain uses TRBV7-6 with TRBJ2-5, with D uncertain. Trimming stripped 2 bases from V and 5 bases from J, with 15 bases between. The CDR3 runs to 15 residues. Per germline, CDR1 SGHVS and CDR2 FNYEAQ. The CDR3 protein is CASSLRPEARETQYF. For the CDR3, the DNA is TGTGCCAGCAGCTTACGTCCAGAAGCCCGGGAGACCCAGTACTTC.

The chain is built from TRBV5-4 and TRBJ2-2; no clear D gene. CDR3 length equals 15 residues. Trimming left V 3 bases short and J 2 bases short, with 11 bases between. In germline, CDR1 is SGHNT, CDR2 YYREEE (reference sequence). The DNA of the CDR3 is TGTGCCAGCAGCTCCTACTCATTAAACACCGGGGAGCTGTTTTTT. Its protein product is CASSSYSLNTGELFF.

This clonotype was observed a handful of times. The V call is TRBV20-1, the J call TRBJ2-3, with 11 bases identical to TRBD2. Germline assignment: CDR1 DFQATT and CDR2 SNEGSKA (reference sequence). Losses at the gene ends were 7 bases for V and 6 bases for J; bases not matched to a gene: 12. CDR3 length: 15 amino acids. The CDR3 DNA follows: TGCAGTGTTAAGGGTAGCGGGGGGGCTGGGGATACGCAGTATTTT. Translating it yields CSVKGSGGAGDTQYF.

On this clonotype itself: A read error may be the cause here, since a much bigger clone is one base away. The chain couples TRBV5-6 to TRBJ2-7; TRBD1 agrees at 7 bases. Judging by the DNA end, TRBJ2-5 fits better; the J call may be wrong. There are 15 residues in the CDR3. Germline assignment: CDR1 SGHDT and CDR2 YYEEEE. The CDR3 DNA reads TGTGCCAGCAGCTTGGTTTTAGGGGGCTTTGAGACCCAGTACTTC. The encoded protein is CASSLVLGGFETQYF.

The table lists this clonotype with a few counts. This chain uses TRBV20-1 with TRBJ1-6, with D possibly matching TRBD1 (5 bases). The CDR3 is 18 residues long. Germline-derived CDR1 and CDR2 are DFQATT and SNEGSKA (reference sequence). Trimming cost V 1 base and J 0 bases, with 16 bases left between them. In nucleotides, the CDR3 is TGCAGTGCTAGAGTTATAGGGGCGGCAGGCTCCTATAATTCACCCCTCCACTTT. Encoded protein: CSARVIGAAGSYNSPLHF.

This clonotype was recorded at least ten times. The chain links TRBV12-3 or TRBV12-4 to TRBJ2-7; D perhaps matches TRBD2 (6 bases). Trimming took 4 bases from V and 0 from J, leaving 16 bases between them. CDR3 length equals 16 residues. This CDR3 reads CASSSPAGTYSYEQYF. DNA for the CDR3: TGTGCCAGCAGTTCCCCGGCGGGGACCTACTCCTACGAGCAGTACTTC.

In this sample, this clonotype turned up many times. The chain combines TRBV4-1 with TRBJ2-4, with 7 positions matching TRBD2. V lost 0 bases, J lost 6 bases, and 8 bases stayed unmatched. The CDR3 has 16 amino acids. Germline V gene data show CDR1 as MGHRA and CDR2 as YSYEKL. CDR3 amino acids: CASSQDRGGWRNIQYF. The DNA of the CDR3 is TGCGCCAGCAGCCAAGATCGGGGAGGGTGGAGAAACATTCAGTACTTC.

The rearrangement joins TRBV4-1 to TRBJ1-1; 8 positions match TRBD1. Germline values: CDR1 MGHRA, CDR2 YSYEKL. The CDR3 is made up of 15 amino acids. J lost 5 bases, V lost 4 bases, and 9 bases had no gene match. The CDR3 region has the DNA TGCGCCAGCAGCCTCGACAGGGGAGGTCGGACTGAAGCTTTCTTT. It yields the protein CASSLDRGGRTEAFF.

In its sample, this clonotype was seen once. An end of the junction differs from the germline gene, which may be a read error. The chain links TRBV7-2 to TRBJ1-4, with TRBD1 identical over 10 bases. This CDR3 is 16 amino acids long. CDR1 SGHTA and CDR2 FQGNSA come from the germline V gene. CDR3 sequence (DNA): TGTGCCAGCAGCCAGGGACAGGGGTGGCGAAGTGAAAAACGGTTTTTT. Translating gives CASSQGQGWRSEKRFF.

The sample holds many counts of this clonotype. The J gene is TRBJ2-7, the V gene TRBV20-1; D assignment may be TRBD1 or TRBD2 (7 bases each). The CDR3 is made up of 15 amino acids. Germline assignment: CDR1 DFQATT and CDR2 SNEGSKA (reference sequence). Trimming removed 5 bases from V and 3 bases from J, with 20 bases in between. CDR3 protein: CSAGRGDRAGYEQYF. CDR3 DNA sequence: TGCAGTGCTGGGAGGGGTGACAGGGCGGGCTACGAGCAGTACTTC.

The chain joins TRBV5-1 to TRBJ2-3; D unclear. V dropped 4 bases and J dropped 2 bases, with 11 bases sitting between them. Germline V gene lookup returns CDR1 SGHRS and CDR2 YFSETQ. The CDR3 extends over 14 amino acids. CDR3 in amino acids: CASSPNMATDTQYF. CDR3 DNA: TGCGCCAGCAGCCCCAATATGGCCACAGATACGCAGTATTTT.

Of note for this clonotype: A much larger clone lies one base from this, so it may be a read error. This sequence joins TRBV2 and TRBJ2-1; TRBD2 aligns across 11 bases. The closer fit of TRBJ2-7 to the DNA end suggests the J call may be wrong. Germline-derived CDR1 and CDR2 are SNHLY and FYNNEI. The CDR3 sequence is 14 residues long. CDR3 in amino acids: CASCGTSGYNEQYF. CDR3 DNA: TGTGCCAGCTGTGGGACTAGCGGTTACAATGAGCAGTACTTC.

The gene calls are TRBV20-1 and TRBJ2-7; 14 bases are a match to TRBD2. J lost 6 bases, V lost 3 bases, and 4 bases had no gene match. The CDR3 has 14 residues. From germline, CDR1 is DFQATT and CDR2 SNEGSKA (reference sequence). The CDR3 coding sequence is TGCAGTGCTAGGACTAGCGGGGGGGCCTGCGAGCAGTACTTC. This gives the protein CSARTSGGACEQYF.

This clonotype has at least ten counts. V usage is TRBV20-1 and J usage is TRBJ2-5; weak D call: TRBD2 (6 bases). Between the trimmed V and J ends, which lost 3 bases and 4 bases, there was a span of 15 bases. Germline CDR1 DFQATT, CDR2 SNEGSKA (reference sequence). The CDR3 spans 14 residues. This CDR3 is CSASRGAGGETQYF. Written as DNA, the CDR3 is TGCAGTGCTAGCCGCGGGGCCGGGGGAGAGACCCAGTACTTC.

Points on this clonotype: Since a much larger clone is just one base distant, this may be a read error. The V call is TRBV7-2, the J call TRBJ1-1, with D unresolved. The CDR3 sequence is 16 residues long. V lost 5 bases, J lost 1 base, and 17 bases lay in between. Germline V CDR1 and CDR2: SGHTA, FQGNSA. CDR3 nucleotide sequence: TGTGCCAGCAGCCGTCCCAGGACGGAAAAGAACACTGAAGCTTTCTTT. This encodes CASSRPRTEKNTEAFF.

This clonotype was counted between two and nine times. An end of the junction differs from the germline gene, which may be a read error. The rearrangement joins TRBV27 to TRBJ1-4; tentatively, D is TRBD1 (6 bases). The CDR3 extends over 15 amino acids. The V gene's germline CDR1 is MNHEY and CDR2 SMNVEV (reference sequence). The CDR3 DNA sequence: TGTGCCAACAGTTTATCGGGACACCTTAATGAAAAACTGTTTTTT. As protein: CANSLSGHLNEKLFF.

As to this clonotype: A single base separates this from a much larger clone, so it may be a read error. The V gene is TRBV6-5, the J gene TRBJ2-5; D is possibly TRBD2 (6 bases). The CDR3 runs 14 residues. Germline V gene sequence: CDR1 MNHEY, CDR2 SVGAGI. V dropped 6 bases and J dropped 4 bases, with 15 bases sitting between them. The CDR3 bases are TGTGCCAGCAGGTATATGGGAGGAGGAGAGACCCAGTACTTC. Translation: CASRYMGGGETQYF.

This clonotype was seen repeatedly, ten times or more. This chain links TRBV30 with TRBJ2-4, with TRBD2 matching 8 bases. The CDR3 consists of 14 residues. After removal of 0 bases from V and 5 bases from J, the junction contained 3 bases not matched to a gene. The V gene's germline CDR1 is GTSNPN and CDR2 SVGIG (reference sequence). The CDR3 DNA follows: TGTGCCTGGAGTGTACGGGGGGGCCAAAACATTCAGTACTTC. Amino acids: CAWSVRGGQNIQYF.

This clonotype was observed at least ten times. The CDR3 loop is CSARDDSWGRNEQFF. In nucleotides, the CDR3 is TGCAGTGCTAGAGATGACAGTTGGGGTCGCAATGAGCAGTTCTTC. V usage is TRBV20-1 and J usage is TRBJ2-1; D may be TRBD1 (5 bases). CDR1 DFQATT and CDR2 SNEGSKA come from the germline V gene (reference sequence). Trimming shortened V by 0 bases and J by 6 bases, and 15 bases separated the two germline ends. The CDR3 consists of 15 residues.

The table lists this clonotype with many counts. The chain combines TRBV11-2 with TRBJ2-6; a weak D match, TRBD1 (6 bases). The V end was cut by 1 base, the J end by 5 bases, with 9 bases between. CDR1 is SGHAT, CDR2 FQNNGV, per germline. The CDR3 is 15 amino acids. The CDR3, as DNA: TGTGCCAGCAGCTTAGTGGGGGCCTGGGCCAACGTCCTGACTTTC. The encoded protein is CASSLVGAWANVLTF.